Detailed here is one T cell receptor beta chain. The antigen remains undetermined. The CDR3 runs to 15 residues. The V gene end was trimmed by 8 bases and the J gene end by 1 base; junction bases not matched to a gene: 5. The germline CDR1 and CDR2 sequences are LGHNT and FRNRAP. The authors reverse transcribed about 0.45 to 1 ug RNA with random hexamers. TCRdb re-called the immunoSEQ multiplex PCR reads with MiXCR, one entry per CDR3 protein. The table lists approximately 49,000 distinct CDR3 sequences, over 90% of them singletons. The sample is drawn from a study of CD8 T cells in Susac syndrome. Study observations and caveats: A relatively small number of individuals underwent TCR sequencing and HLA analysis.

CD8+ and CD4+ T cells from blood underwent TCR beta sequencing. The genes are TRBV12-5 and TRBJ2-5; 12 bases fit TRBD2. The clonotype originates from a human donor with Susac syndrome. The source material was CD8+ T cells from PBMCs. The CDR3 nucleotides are TGTGCTAGTAGACTAGCGGGGGCCCTCCAAGAGACCCAGTACTTC. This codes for CASRLAGALQETQYF.